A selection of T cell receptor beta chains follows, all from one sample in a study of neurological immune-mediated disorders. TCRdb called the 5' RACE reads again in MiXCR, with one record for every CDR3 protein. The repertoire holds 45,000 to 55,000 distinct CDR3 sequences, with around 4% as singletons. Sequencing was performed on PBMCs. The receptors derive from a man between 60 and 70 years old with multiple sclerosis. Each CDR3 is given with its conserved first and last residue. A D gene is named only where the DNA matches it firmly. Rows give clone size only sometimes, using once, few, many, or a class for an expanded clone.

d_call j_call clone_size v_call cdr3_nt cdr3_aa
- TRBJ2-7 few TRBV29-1 TGCAGCGTTTCTCGAGCGAACGAGCAGTACTTC CSVSRANEQYF
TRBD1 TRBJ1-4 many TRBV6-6 TGTGCCAGCAGTTGGGGGACAGGGCAGGAGGAAAAACTGTTTTTT CASSWGTGQEEKLFF
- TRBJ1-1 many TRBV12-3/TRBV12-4 TGTGCCAGCAGTTTACAGGGTACCACTGAAGCTTTCTTT CASSLQGTTEAFF
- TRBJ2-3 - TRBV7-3 TGTGCCAGCAGCTTAACTCAGACAGATACGCAGTATTTT CASSLTQTDTQYF
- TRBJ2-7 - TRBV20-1 TGCAGTGCGCAGGGCGACCTCTACGAGCAGTACTTC CSAQGDLYEQYF
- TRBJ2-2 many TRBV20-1 TGCAGTGCTAGCCATCCTAGGAACACCGGGGAGCTGTTTTTT CSASHPRNTGELFF
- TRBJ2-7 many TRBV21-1 TGTGCCACCGAGCTGACGAAAGGACAGTCGCCACGCAGGTACTTC CATELTKGQSPRRYF
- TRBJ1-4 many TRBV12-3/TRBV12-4 TGTGCCAGCAGCCAGGTTGGGGAAAAACTGTTTTTT CASSQVGEKLFF
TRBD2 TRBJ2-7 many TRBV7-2 TGTGCCAGCAGCTTGGGGACTAGATGGGCCTACGAGCAGTACTTC CASSLGTRWAYEQYF
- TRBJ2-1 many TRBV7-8 TGTGCCAGCAGCTTTCTTAGTTCCTACAATGAGCAGTTCTTC CASSFLSSYNEQFF
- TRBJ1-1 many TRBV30 TGTGCCTGGAGTGTACTAGACACTGAAGCTTTCTTT CAWSVLDTEAFF
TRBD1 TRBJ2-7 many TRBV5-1 TGCGCCAGCAGCAACGGATTCGGACAGGGAACCTACGAGCAGTACTTC CASSNGFGQGTYEQYF
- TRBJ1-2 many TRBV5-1 TGCGCCAGCAGCTACCGGAATGATGGCTACACCTTC CASSYRNDGYTF
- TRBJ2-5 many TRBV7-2 TGTGCCAGCAGCCCTCGACGGCGGGAGACCCAGTACTTC CASSPRRRETQYF
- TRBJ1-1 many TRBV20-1 TGCAGTGCTAGGGGTTTAAGAGGCACTGAAGCTTTCTTT CSARGLRGTEAFF
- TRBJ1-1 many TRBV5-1 TGCGCCAGCAGCTTGGCCCTACAGGGTGGCACTGAAGCTTTCTTT CASSLALQGGTEAFF